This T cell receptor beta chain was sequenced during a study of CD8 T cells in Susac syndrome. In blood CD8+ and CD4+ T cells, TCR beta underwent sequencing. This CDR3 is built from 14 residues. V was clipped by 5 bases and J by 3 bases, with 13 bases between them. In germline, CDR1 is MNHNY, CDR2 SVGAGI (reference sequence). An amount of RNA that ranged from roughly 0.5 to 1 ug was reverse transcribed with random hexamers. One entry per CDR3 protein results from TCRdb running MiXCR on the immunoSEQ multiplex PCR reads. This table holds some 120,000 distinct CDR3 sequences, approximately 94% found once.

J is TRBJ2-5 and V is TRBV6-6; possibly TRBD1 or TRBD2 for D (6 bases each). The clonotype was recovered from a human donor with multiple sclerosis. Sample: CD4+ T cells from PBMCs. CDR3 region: CASSRGGSEETQYF. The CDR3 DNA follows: TGTGCCAGCAGTAGAGGGGGGTCGGAAGAGACCCAGTACTTC.